This T cell receptor beta chain appears in the sequencing data of a study of T-cell memory formation after mild COVID-19. Study-wide results and caveats: Pre-infection memory harbored some responding clones, suggesting cross-reactive memory joined. Contracting clones, day 15 to 85, had balanced CD4/CD8, and later expanders favored CD4+.

MiXCR, run by TCRdb on the 5' RACE reads, gives a single entry per CDR3 protein. The sample shows roughly 190,000 distinct CDR3 sequences, around 19% of them seen only once. Trimming took 5 bases from V and 7 from J; bases not matched to a gene: 10. The CDR3 consists of 14 residues. There are a few counts of this clonotype. Its antigen is as yet unknown. The sequence was collected from an adult woman who had mild COVID-19 (a few samples of this study predate the infection). Cell type and time point are not known. The chain links TRBV12-3 or TRBV12-4 to TRBJ1-2, with TRBD1 matching over 7 bases. The specimen sequenced was PBMCs or a T cell subset sorted from them (not recorded which). The CDR3 is CASSLGGTVRGYTF. The CDR3 DNA is TGTGCCAGCAGTCTGGGGGGGACAGTACGTGGCTACACCTTC.